This TCR beta chain was sequenced in a study of shared clonotypes between healthy human individuals. The table came from immunoSEQ multiplex PCR; TCRdb's copy has only in-frame clones and leaves some out. The repertoire consists of about 2 million clones, with 85% to 95% occurring once and the leading ten covering 0.9% to 1.3%. Germline lookup yields CDR1 MNHEY and CDR2 SMNVEV (reference sequence). Between the trimmed V and J ends, which lost 4 bases and 2 bases, there was a span of 15 bases. This CDR3 region has 16 residues. Naivety among CD8 cells was defined by CD45RO negativity and positive CCR7 selection, thereby excluding terminally differentiated effector memory CD45RA+ cells.

The sample taken for sequencing was naive CD8+ T cells sorted from blood. This receptor was identified in a man younger than 35 in good health. The chain links TRBV27 to TRBJ1-3, with D unresolved. The chain's CDR3 is CASSSNDGGAGNTIYF. As DNA, the CDR3 is TGTGCCAGCAGTTCGAACGACGGTGGAGCTGGAAACACCATATATTTT.